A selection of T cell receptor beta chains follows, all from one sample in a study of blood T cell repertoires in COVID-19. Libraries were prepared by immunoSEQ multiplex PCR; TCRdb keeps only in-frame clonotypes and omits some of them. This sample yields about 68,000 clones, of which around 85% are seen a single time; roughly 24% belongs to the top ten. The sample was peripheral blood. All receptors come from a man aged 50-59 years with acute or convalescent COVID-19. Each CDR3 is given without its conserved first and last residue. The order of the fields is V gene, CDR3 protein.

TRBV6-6 ASREDGTLH
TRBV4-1 ASSQLIGTTSDTQY
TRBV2 ASSVTGSNQPQH
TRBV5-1 ASSLEGQGEDTQY
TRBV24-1 ATSDRYRDPYEQY
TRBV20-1 SASPHGTEAF
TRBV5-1 ASSLGGLGINGYT
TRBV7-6 ASSLTASLAGWGTGELF
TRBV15 ATSPDRGNQPQH
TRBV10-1 ASSDGFRGKTQY
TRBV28 ASSFYGAEENTIY
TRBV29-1 SVDRGNTDTQY
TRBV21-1 ASSPGMGQGADTQY
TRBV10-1 ASSGGAVNGELF
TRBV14 ASSQDSVAANTGELF
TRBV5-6 ASSSDRGQWGYT
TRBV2 ASSVDSSYEQY
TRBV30 AWDGTGRLNGYT
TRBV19 ASSIDRKSSYNSPLH
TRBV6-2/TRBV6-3 ASSLSPGQETQY
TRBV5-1 ASSRTGTGNTEAF
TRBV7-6 ASSLKPRSGRGGTDTQY
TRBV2 ASSDPGVAGGSTDTQY
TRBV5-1 ASSRESNEKLF
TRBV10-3 AISDVAGVTDTQY
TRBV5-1 ASSEDRVGHTEAF
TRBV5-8 ASSLGGGVDTQY
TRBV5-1 ASSLSGGTTEAF
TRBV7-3 ASSAHSGGVYNEQF
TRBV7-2 ASSFYREVNTQY
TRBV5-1 ASSPIAGEYTDTQY
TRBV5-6 ASSLGTFGGQY
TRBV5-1 ASSLGAGTSGTDTQY
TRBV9 ASSVEGNSPLH
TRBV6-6 ASSQGGGTAQPQH